These T cell receptor beta chains were read from a single sample in a study of blood T cell repertoires in COVID-19. Clones were read by immunoSEQ multiplex PCR, and TCRdb kept only the in-frame ones, dropping some. The profile shows roughly 74,000 clones, about 90% of them singletons. Sequences were obtained from peripheral blood. The receptor set was obtained from a woman aged 80 or over with active or convalescent COVID-19. Both conserved end residues are part of each CDR3. Fields, in order: D gene, clone size, J gene, V gene, CDR3 protein, CDR3 DNA. The D gene is left open where the match is weak. Size is stated for part of the rows, as once, few or many counts, or as a class when the clone is expanded.

D gene: .
clone size: .
J gene: TRBJ1-1
V gene: TRBV5-1
CDR3 protein: CASSPAVNTEAFF
CDR3 DNA: TGCGCCAGCAGCCCCGCGGTGAACACTGAAGCTTTCTTT

D gene: .
clone size: .
J gene: TRBJ2-2
V gene: TRBV14
CDR3 protein: CASSQLLAGELFF
CDR3 DNA: TGTGCCAGCAGCCAACTACTAGCCGGGGAGCTGTTTTTT

D gene: TRBD2
clone size: .
J gene: TRBJ2-3
V gene: TRBV7-6
CDR3 protein: CASSLAETSGTYTQYF
CDR3 DNA: TGTGCCAGCAGCTTAGCGGAGACTAGCGGGACGTATACGCAGTATTTT

D gene: TRBD1
clone size: .
J gene: TRBJ1-1
V gene: TRBV5-1
CDR3 protein: CASSWDSLSEAFF
CDR3 DNA: TGCGCCAGCAGCTGGGACAGTCTGAGTGAAGCTTTCTTT

D gene: .
clone size: few
J gene: TRBJ1-2
V gene: TRBV20-1
CDR3 protein: CSAIGDYGYTF
CDR3 DNA: TGCAGTGCTATAGGGGACTATGGCTACACCTTC

D gene: .
clone size: once
J gene: TRBJ2-3
V gene: TRBV7-9
CDR3 protein: CASSFTGRADTQYF
CDR3 DNA: TGTGCCAGCAGCTTTACAGGGAGAGCGGATACGCAGTATTTT

D gene: .
clone size: once
J gene: TRBJ1-1
V gene: TRBV9
CDR3 protein: CASSVVGTMNTEAFF
CDR3 DNA: TGTGCCAGCAGCGTAGTAGGGACAATGAACACTGAAGCTTTCTTT

D gene: .
clone size: .
J gene: TRBJ1-2
V gene: TRBV4-2
CDR3 protein: CASRAAGPANYGYTF
CDR3 DNA: TGTGCCAGCAGGGCCGCGGGGCCGGCTAACTATGGCTACACCTTC

D gene: .
clone size: .
J gene: TRBJ1-5
V gene: TRBV5-1
CDR3 protein: CASSLDSAGNQPQHF
CDR3 DNA: TGCGCCAGCAGCCTCGACAGCGCTGGCAATCAGCCCCAGCATTTT

D gene: TRBD2
clone size: .
J gene: TRBJ2-3
V gene: TRBV4-3
CDR3 protein: CASSPGTSGGAPLNTQYF
CDR3 DNA: TGCGCCAGCAGCCCGGGGACTAGCGGGGGGGCCCCCCTAAATACGCAGTATTTT

D gene: .
clone size: .
J gene: TRBJ1-4
V gene: TRBV18
CDR3 protein: CASSFPGATNEKLFF
CDR3 DNA: TGTGCCAGCTCATTTCCGGGTGCAACTAATGAAAAACTGTTTTTT

D gene: TRBD1
clone size: .
J gene: TRBJ1-1
V gene: TRBV11-2
CDR3 protein: CASSLSAGGRSEAFF
CDR3 DNA: TGTGCCAGCAGCTTATCCGCAGGGGGAAGGTCTGAAGCTTTCTTT

D gene: TRBD2
clone size: .
J gene: TRBJ2-1
V gene: TRBV6-6
CDR3 protein: CASSSRGSDNEQFF
CDR3 DNA: TGTGCCAGCAGTTCCCGCGGGAGCGACAATGAGCAGTTCTTC

D gene: TRBD1
clone size: once
J gene: TRBJ1-4
V gene: TRBV9
CDR3 protein: CASSAGQGKEKLFF
CDR3 DNA: TGTGCCAGCAGCGCGGGACAGGGGAAGGAAAAACTGTTTTTT

D gene: .
clone size: .
J gene: TRBJ2-5
V gene: TRBV20-1
CDR3 protein: CSAEQETQYF
CDR3 DNA: TGCAGTGCTGAGCAAGAGACCCAGTACTTC

D gene: .
clone size: .
J gene: TRBJ1-1
V gene: TRBV6-2/TRBV6-3
CDR3 protein: CASSYSRDRAEAFF
CDR3 DNA: TGTGCCAGCAGTTACTCGCGAGACAGAGCTGAAGCTTTCTTT

D gene: TRBD2
clone size: .
J gene: TRBJ2-1
V gene: TRBV6-2/TRBV6-3
CDR3 protein: CASSSSGAPYNEQFF
CDR3 DNA: TGTGCCAGCAGTAGTAGCGGGGCCCCGTACAATGAGCAGTTCTTC

D gene: .
clone size: few
J gene: TRBJ1-4
V gene: TRBV27
CDR3 protein: CASSLGGTNEKLFF
CDR3 DNA: TGTGCCAGCAGTTTAGGGGGCACTAATGAAAAACTGTTTTTT

D gene: TRBD2
clone size: .
J gene: TRBJ2-1
V gene: TRBV6-2/TRBV6-3
CDR3 protein: CASSLIAGVNEQFF
CDR3 DNA: TGTGCCAGCAGTCTTATAGCGGGGGTCAATGAGCAGTTCTTC

D gene: TRBD1
clone size: .
J gene: TRBJ1-5
V gene: TRBV6-2/TRBV6-3
CDR3 protein: CASTPTGGRPQHF
CDR3 DNA: TGTGCCAGCACCCCGACAGGGGGCCGCCCTCAGCATTTT

D gene: .
clone size: .
J gene: TRBJ1-3
V gene: TRBV11-1
CDR3 protein: CASSLTGSSGNTIYF
CDR3 DNA: TGTGCCAGCAGTCTTACAGGGAGCTCTGGAAACACCATATATTTT

D gene: .
clone size: .
J gene: TRBJ1-4
V gene: TRBV7-2
CDR3 protein: CASSPNRGRHEKLFF
CDR3 DNA: TGTGCCAGCAGCCCCAACCGGGGTCGCCATGAAAAACTGTTTTTT

D gene: TRBD2
clone size: .
J gene: TRBJ2-5
V gene: TRBV5-1
CDR3 protein: CASSQQAGGLLPYQETQYF
CDR3 DNA: TGCGCCAGCAGCCAACAGGCGGGAGGACTTCTTCCGTACCAAGAGACCCAGTACTTC

D gene: .
clone size: once
J gene: TRBJ2-7
V gene: TRBV3-1/TRBV3-2
CDR3 protein: CASSQEFGSSYEQYF
CDR3 DNA: TGTGCCAGCAGCCAAGAATTCGGGAGCTCCTACGAGCAGTACTTC

D gene: TRBD2
clone size: .
J gene: TRBJ2-1
V gene: TRBV2
CDR3 protein: CASSTGLAVGEQFF
CDR3 DNA: TGTGCCAGCAGCACGGGACTAGCGGTCGGTGAGCAGTTCTTC

D gene: TRBD1
clone size: .
J gene: TRBJ2-2
V gene: TRBV6-5
CDR3 protein: CASSYSNRGPTGELFF
CDR3 DNA: TGTGCCAGCAGTTACTCGAACAGGGGGCCCACCGGGGAGCTGTTTTTT

D gene: TRBD2
clone size: .
J gene: TRBJ2-1
V gene: TRBV7-2
CDR3 protein: CASSVYSGSYNEQFF
CDR3 DNA: TGTGCCAGCAGCGTATATAGCGGGAGCTACAATGAGCAGTTCTTC

D gene: .
clone size: once
J gene: TRBJ1-1
V gene: TRBV7-9
CDR3 protein: CASSLVQGSTEAFF
CDR3 DNA: TGTGCCAGCAGCTTGGTGCAGGGAAGCACTGAAGCTTTCTTT

D gene: TRBD2
clone size: .
J gene: TRBJ2-5
V gene: TRBV4-3
CDR3 protein: CASSQPKLTSGACQETQYF
CDR3 DNA: TGCGCCAGCAGCCAACCAAAACTGACTAGCGGAGCGTGCCAAGAGACCCAGTACTTC

D gene: .
clone size: once
J gene: TRBJ2-1
V gene: TRBV5-4
CDR3 protein: CASSQPRAQGNEQFF
CDR3 DNA: TGTGCCAGCAGCCAACCCCGGGCCCAGGGGAATGAGCAGTTCTTC

D gene: .
clone size: few
J gene: TRBJ1-2
V gene: TRBV5-1
CDR3 protein: CASSQPGVDYGYTF
CDR3 DNA: TGCGCCAGCAGTCAACCAGGGGTGGACTATGGCTACACCTTC

D gene: TRBD2
clone size: .
J gene: TRBJ2-2
V gene: TRBV9
CDR3 protein: CASSVVPSGGTGELFF
CDR3 DNA: TGTGCCAGCAGCGTAGTACCTAGCGGGGGAACCGGGGAGCTGTTTTTT

D gene: .
clone size: .
J gene: TRBJ2-5
V gene: TRBV11-3
CDR3 protein: CASSLRGETQYF
CDR3 DNA: TGTGCCAGCAGCTTACGAGGGGAGACCCAGTACTTC

D gene: TRBD1
clone size: .
J gene: TRBJ1-5
V gene: TRBV27
CDR3 protein: CASSPLDRGPHQPQHF
CDR3 DNA: TGTGCCAGCAGTCCCCTGGACAGGGGACCCCATCAGCCCCAGCATTTT

D gene: .
clone size: .
J gene: TRBJ2-3
V gene: TRBV6-5
CDR3 protein: CASTPSGRADTQYF
CDR3 DNA: TGTGCCAGCACACCCTCGGGCAGGGCGGATACGCAGTATTTT

D gene: TRBD1
clone size: .
J gene: TRBJ2-7
V gene: TRBV6-5
CDR3 protein: CASSSPDRGHEQYF
CDR3 DNA: TGTGCCAGCAGTTCCCCCGACAGGGGCCACGAGCAGTACTTC

D gene: TRBD1
clone size: .
J gene: TRBJ1-3
V gene: TRBV2
CDR3 protein: CASSERGLNSGNTIYF
CDR3 DNA: TGTGCCAGCAGTGAGAGGGGGCTGAACTCTGGAAACACCATATATTTT

D gene: TRBD2
clone size: once
J gene: TRBJ2-2
V gene: TRBV19
CDR3 protein: CASSISGGAIGELFF
CDR3 DNA: TGTGCCAGTAGTATAAGCGGGGGGGCCATCGGGGAGCTGTTTTTT

D gene: TRBD2
clone size: .
J gene: TRBJ2-5
V gene: TRBV11-3
CDR3 protein: CASSFRASGRVKETQYF
CDR3 DNA: TGTGCCAGCAGCTTCCGGGCTAGCGGGAGGGTGAAGGAGACCCAGTACTTC

D gene: .
clone size: .
J gene: TRBJ1-1
V gene: TRBV24-1
CDR3 protein: CATSDGVRGAFF
CDR3 DNA: TGTGCCACCAGTGATGGTGTCAGGGGAGCTTTCTTT

D gene: .
clone size: .
J gene: TRBJ2-7
V gene: TRBV5-8
CDR3 protein: CASSLTGFYEQYF
CDR3 DNA: TGTGCCAGCAGCTTGACAGGGTTTTACGAGCAGTACTTC

D gene: TRBD2
clone size: once
J gene: TRBJ2-5
V gene: TRBV9
CDR3 protein: CASSALRTSGQDQETQYF
CDR3 DNA: TGTGCCAGCAGCGCCCTTAGGACTAGCGGGCAAGATCAAGAGACCCAGTACTTC